Below, 5 T cell receptor beta chains from the same sample are listed, as sequenced in a study of blood T cell repertoires in COVID-19. Data came from immunoSEQ multiplex PCR; TCRdb stores just in-frame clones and leaves some out. In the table there are 100,000 to 120,000 clones, approximately 80% of which are singletons. The sequenced material came from peripheral blood. Receptors were obtained from a woman aged 40 to 50 with acute or convalescent COVID-19.

This rearrangement joins TRBV4-1 to TRBJ2-5; 8 bases line up with TRBD2. From germline, CDR1 is MGHRA and CDR2 YSYEKL. This CDR3 has 17 amino acids. V trimming: 1 base; J trimming: 2 bases; junction bases outside the gene matches: 9. This CDR3 reads CASSQAYGGGHQETQYF. In DNA form, the CDR3 reads TGCGCCAGCAGCCAAGCCTACGGGGGGGGGCATCAAGAGACCCAGTACTTC.

The gene calls are TRBV6-5 and TRBJ2-7, with D hard to call. Deletions cut 7 bases from V and 3 bases from J, with 10 bases between. Germline-derived CDR1 and CDR2 are MNHEY and SVGAGI. The CDR3 runs 12 residues. CDR3 protein: CASTSGFYEQYF. CDR3 nucleotide sequence: TGTGCCAGCACCTCAGGATTCTACGAGCAGTACTTC.

The rearrangement uses TRBV28 and TRBJ2-7; TRBD2 is a possible D gene (5 bases). This CDR3 is built from 12 residues. CDR1 and CDR2 (germline): MDHEN, SYDVKM. The V end was cut by 2 bases, the J end by 9 bases, with 11 bases between. Written as DNA, the CDR3 is TGTGCCAGCAGTTTAAGGGAGAAGGGGCAGTACTTC. It encodes CASSLREKGQYF. Full variable domain (outside the CDR3, taken from reference TRBV28 and TRBJ2-7): DVKVTQSSRYLVKRTGEKVFLECVQDMDHENMFWYRQDPGLGLRLIYFSYDVKMKEKGDIPEGYSVSREKKERFSLILESASTNQTSMYLCASSLREKGQYFGPGTRLTVT.

In its sample, this clone ranks as medium-sized. This chain links TRBV11-1 with TRBJ1-6; 10 bases line up with TRBD1. The germline CDR1 and CDR2 sequences are SGHAT and FQDESV (reference sequence). The length of the CDR3 is 15 residues. V shed 0 bases, J shed 8 bases, and the junction held 1 base outside the gene matches. CDR3 protein: CASSLAGTGDSPLHF. For the CDR3, the DNA is TGTGCCAGCAGCTTAGCCGGGACAGGGGATTCACCCCTCCACTTT.

The V and J genes are TRBV3-1 (or the pseudogene TRBV3-2) and TRBJ2-3, with TRBD2 matching over 7 bases. The V and J ends lost 8 bases and 3 bases, in that order; junction bases with no gene match: 20. CDR1 is LGHDT, CDR2 YNNKEL, per germline (reference sequence). This CDR3 is 18 amino acids long. In nucleotides, the CDR3 is TGTGCCAGCGGCGATTGGGGGGGTAGGAGTGGTGTTACAGATACGCAGTATTTT. This codes for CASGDWGGRSGVTDTQYF.